A selection of T cell receptor beta chains follows, all from one sample in a study of T cells in Graves' hyperthyroidism and ophthalmopathy. Using its own MiXCR run on the multiplex PCR reads, TCRdb lists one record per CDR3 protein. This table has roughly 800,000 distinct CDR3 sequences, 35% to 45% appearing once. Sequenced: blood. These receptors all stem from a man younger than 35 with Graves' hyperthyroidism. The CDR3 runs from the conserved cysteine through the conserved F or W. Fields, in order: V gene, D gene, J gene, clone size, CDR3 protein, CDR3 DNA. The D gene is left open where the match is weak. Some rows mark clone size as missing; the rest say once, few, many or name a class of expanded clone.

V: TRBV9; D: NA; J: TRBJ2-2; size: NA; CDR3: CASTRRPGVSTGELFF; DNA: TGTGCCAGCACCAGAAGGCCGGGAGTCAGCACCGGGGAGCTGTTTTTT
V: TRBV2; D: TRBD2; J: TRBJ2-7; size: few; CDR3: CASSDVGPGGDEQYF; DNA: TGTGCCAGCAGTGATGTAGGGCCGGGAGGCGACGAGCAGTACTTC
V: TRBV20-1; D: NA; J: TRBJ1-5; size: NA; CDR3: CSARDRGNQPRHF; DNA: TGCAGTGCTAGAGACAGGGGCAATCAGCCCCGGCATTTT
V: TRBV19; D: NA; J: TRBJ2-2; size: NA; CDR3: CASSMEGFVAGELFF; DNA: TGTGCCAGTAGTATGGAAGGGTTTGTAGCCGGGGAGCTGTTTTTT
V: TRBV2; D: NA; J: TRBJ1-3; size: once; CDR3: CASSLRGGPWSNTIYF; DNA: TGTGCCAGCAGCCTAAGGGGGGGGCCCTGGTCTAACACCATATATTTT
V: TRBV19; D: NA; J: TRBJ1-5; size: NA; CDR3: CASTDPDRPGQPQHF; DNA: TGTGCCAGCACCGACCCCGACAGACCGGGTCAGCCCCAGCATTTT
V: TRBV2; D: TRBD1; J: TRBJ2-5; size: NA; CDR3: CASRDRGPRQETQYF; DNA: TGTGCCAGCAGGGACAGGGGACCCCGCCAAGAGACCCAGTACTTC
V: TRBV29-1; D: NA; J: TRBJ2-2; size: many; CDR3: CSVKGGSGELFF; DNA: TGCAGCGTTAAGGGGGGGTCCGGGGAGCTGTTTTTT
V: TRBV29-1; D: NA; J: TRBJ2-2; size: NA; CDR3: CSVERTENTGELFF; DNA: TGCAGCGTTGAGAGGACAGAGAACACCGGGGAGCTGTTTTTT
V: TRBV10-3; D: TRBD1; J: TRBJ1-6; size: many; CDR3: CAIRGTLGTGESPLHF; DNA: TGTGCCATCAGGGGAACTCTCGGGACAGGGGAATCACCCCTCCACTTT
V: TRBV2; D: NA; J: TRBJ2-7; size: many; CDR3: CASSGSGYEQYF; DNA: TGTGCCAGCAGTGGGTCGGGTTACGAGCAGTACTTC
V: TRBV4-1; D: TRBD1; J: TRBJ2-7; size: NA; CDR3: CASSHPSGTGGEQYF; DNA: TGCGCCAGCAGCCACCCTTCCGGGACAGGGGGCGAGCAGTACTTC
V: TRBV20-1; D: NA; J: TRBJ1-4; size: once; CDR3: CNASPRSSEKLFF; DNA: TGCAATGCTAGTCCCCGTTCCTCGGAAAAACTGTTTTTT
V: TRBV4-1; D: NA; J: TRBJ1-6; size: few; CDR3: CASSQWGDFSPLHF; DNA: TGCGCCAGCAGCCAATGGGGGGATTTTTCACCCCTCCACTTT
V: TRBV12-3/TRBV12-4; D: NA; J: TRBJ1-5; size: NA; CDR3: CASSLGGAGRQPQHF; DNA: TGTGCCAGCAGCTTAGGAGGTGCAGGGAGACAGCCCCAGCATTTT
V: TRBV9; D: NA; J: TRBJ2-2; size: NA; CDR3: CASSAMGTGELFF; DNA: TGTGCCAGCAGCGCCATGGGTACCGGGGAGCTGTTTTTT
V: TRBV7-3; D: NA; J: TRBJ2-7; size: NA; CDR3: CASSSASWGVQYF; DNA: TGTGCCAGCAGCTCGGCGTCATGGGGGGTGCAGTACTTC
V: TRBV5-1; D: NA; J: TRBJ2-7; size: NA; CDR3: CASTRGQTSSYEQYF; DNA: TGCGCCAGCACTCGGGGGCAGACCAGCTCCTACGAGCAGTACTTC
V: TRBV9; D: TRBD1; J: TRBJ1-2; size: NA; CDR3: CASSARDRDYGYTF; DNA: TGTGCCAGCAGCGCAAGAGACAGGGACTATGGCTACACCTTC
V: TRBV15; D: TRBD1; J: TRBJ2-5; size: many; CDR3: CATSPDRLETQYF; DNA: TGTGCCACCAGCCCGGACAGGTTAGAGACCCAGTACTTC
V: TRBV7-6; D: NA; J: TRBJ1-6; size: NA; CDR3: CASSLLGGASYNSPLHF; DNA: TGTGCCAGCAGCTTACTCGGAGGGGCCTCCTATAATTCACCCCTCCACTTT
V: TRBV9; D: NA; J: TRBJ2-2; size: few; CDR3: CASSGPSGRTGELFF; DNA: TGTGCCAGCAGCGGACCCTCGGGGAGGACCGGGGAGCTGTTTTTT
V: TRBV9; D: NA; J: TRBJ1-2; size: many; CDR3: CASSLSGAAYGYTF; DNA: TGTGCCAGCAGCCTCTCGGGGGCGGCCTATGGCTACACCTTC
V: TRBV7-3; D: NA; J: TRBJ1-1; size: NA; CDR3: CASRREGEAFF; DNA: TGTGCCAGCAGACGCGAGGGAGAAGCTTTCTTT
V: TRBV5-1; D: NA; J: TRBJ2-7; size: NA; CDR3: CASSFGPGEPYEQYF; DNA: TGCGCCAGCAGCTTTGGTCCAGGGGAGCCCTACGAGCAGTACTTC
V: TRBV19; D: NA; J: TRBJ1-3; size: few; CDR3: CASSIASSGNTIYF; DNA: TGTGCCAGTAGTATAGCGAGCTCTGGAAACACCATATATTTT
V: TRBV6-5; D: TRBD2; J: TRBJ2-7; size: few; CDR3: CASSYDWTSNEQYF; DNA: TGTGCCAGCAGTTACGACTGGACTAGTAACGAGCAGTACTTC
V: TRBV20-1; D: NA; J: TRBJ1-4; size: few; CDR3: CSAREEGGPNEKLFF; DNA: TGCAGTGCTAGAGAAGAGGGGGGGCCAAATGAAAAACTGTTTTTT
V: TRBV7-9; D: NA; J: TRBJ2-6; size: NA; CDR3: CASSPPRTGANVLTF; DNA: TGTGCCAGCAGCCCCCCCAGGACTGGGGCCAACGTCCTGACTTTC
V: TRBV5-1; D: NA; J: TRBJ1-1; size: many; CDR3: CATTNTEAFF; DNA: TGCGCCACAACTAACACTGAAGCTTTCTTT
V: TRBV24-1; D: TRBD1; J: TRBJ2-2; size: once; CDR3: CASSQDTGAARTGELFF; DNA: TGCGCCAGCAGCCAAGATACAGGGGCGGCTAGGACCGGGGAGCTGTTTTTT
V: TRBV29-1; D: NA; J: TRBJ2-2; size: NA; CDR3: CSVGGEAGAGELFF; DNA: TGCAGCGTTGGGGGAGAAGCCGGGGCCGGGGAGCTGTTTTTT
V: TRBV2; D: NA; J: TRBJ2-2; size: many; CDR3: CAKLLASGELFF; DNA: TGTGCCAAACTTCTTGCGTCCGGGGAGCTGTTTTTT
V: TRBV20-1; D: TRBD1; J: TRBJ1-5; size: many; CDR3: CSARDRRNQPQHF; DNA: TGCAGTGCGAGGGACAGGCGCAATCAGCCCCAGCATTTT
V: TRBV10-3; D: NA; J: TRBJ2-7; size: many; CDR3: CAISDDGTYEQYF; DNA: TGTGCCATCAGTGACGACGGAACCTACGAGCAGTACTTC
V: TRBV29-1; D: TRBD1; J: TRBJ2-7; size: NA; CDR3: CSFGTEQAQYF; DNA: TGCAGCTTCGGGACAGAACAAGCCCAGTACTTC
V: TRBV2; D: TRBD2; J: TRBJ2-5; size: many; CDR3: CASTLDGTSATQYF; DNA: TGTGCCAGCACTCTCGATGGGACTAGCGCGACCCAGTACTTC
V: TRBV2; D: NA; J: TRBJ2-7; size: NA; CDR3: CASSATFGAEQYF; DNA: TGTGCCAGCAGTGCAACGTTCGGGGCCGAGCAGTACTTC
V: TRBV7-9; D: NA; J: TRBJ2-7; size: many; CDR3: CASSLISYEQYF; DNA: TGTGCCAGCAGCCTCATCTCCTACGAGCAGTACTTC
V: TRBV5-1; D: NA; J: TRBJ1-6; size: few; CDR3: CASSAEGGGHNSPLHF; DNA: TGCGCCAGCAGCGCGGAAGGGGGAGGGCACAATTCACCCCTCCACTTT
V: TRBV20-1; D: TRBD2; J: TRBJ2-5; size: NA; CDR3: CSARDREGLGDTQYF; DNA: TGCAGTGCTAGAGACAGGGAGGGCCTTGGAGATACGCAGTACTTC
V: TRBV29-1; D: TRBD2; J: TRBJ2-5; size: NA; CDR3: CSAWTSGRTQYF; DNA: TGCAGCGCGTGGACTAGCGGGAGGACCCAGTACTTC
V: TRBV6-5; D: NA; J: TRBJ1-1; size: many; CDR3: CASSSLTPPEAFF; DNA: TGTGCCAGCAGTTCCCTCACCCCCCCTGAAGCTTTCTTT
V: TRBV7-9; D: NA; J: TRBJ1-1; size: few; CDR3: CASLRGGGVNTEAFF; DNA: TGTGCCAGCCTCCGAGGGGGTGGGGTGAACACTGAAGCTTTCTTT
V: TRBV7-9; D: TRBD2; J: TRBJ2-5; size: few; CDR3: CASSLDGGSPAAQYF; DNA: TGTGCCAGCAGCTTAGACGGGGGGTCTCCAGCGGCCCAGTACTTC
V: TRBV19; D: TRBD2; J: TRBJ2-5; size: NA; CDR3: CASSLVGLAGPQETQYF; DNA: TGTGCCAGCAGCTTGGTGGGACTAGCGGGCCCCCAAGAGACCCAGTACTTC
V: TRBV9; D: NA; J: TRBJ2-2; size: NA; CDR3: CASSPSASVASHTGELFF; DNA: TGTGCCAGCAGCCCCTCGGCATCGGTGGCCTCGCACACCGGGGAGCTGTTTTTT
V: TRBV25-1; D: NA; J: TRBJ1-2; size: NA; CDR3: CATNTDANYGYTF; DNA: TGTGCCACCAACACCGACGCTAACTATGGCTACACCTTC
V: TRBV10-3; D: NA; J: TRBJ2-5; size: many; CDR3: CAISQTVETQYF; DNA: TGTGCCATCAGTCAGACAGTTGAGACCCAGTACTTC
V: TRBV7-9; D: TRBD1; J: TRBJ1-6; size: NA; CDR3: CASSLTGTDSPLHF; DNA: TGTGCCAGCAGCTTAACCGGGACAGATTCACCCCTCCACTTT
V: TRBV10-3; D: TRBD2; J: TRBJ2-5; size: many; CDR3: CAISEREGEETQYF; DNA: TGTGCCATCAGTGAGCGGGAGGGAGAGGAGACCCAGTACTTC
V: TRBV12-3/TRBV12-4; D: NA; J: TRBJ1-4; size: NA; CDR3: CASSSGPLGEKLFF; DNA: TGTGCCAGCAGTTCGGGACCCCTTGGGGAAAAACTGTTTTTT
V: TRBV10-2; D: NA; J: TRBJ1-1; size: many; CDR3: CASSDSLQAWMNTEAFF; DNA: TGCGCCAGCAGTGATAGTCTCCAGGCTTGGATGAACACTGAAGCTTTCTTT
V: TRBV20-1; D: TRBD2; J: TRBJ2-1; size: NA; CDR3: CSARDGRALEEQFF; DNA: TGCAGTGCTAGAGACGGGAGGGCCTTAGAGGAGCAGTTCTTC
V: TRBV20-1; D: TRBD2; J: TRBJ2-5; size: NA; CDR3: CSGLAGSLETQYF; DNA: TGCAGTGGACTAGCGGGGAGCTTAGAGACCCAGTACTTC
V: TRBV6-6; D: NA; J: TRBJ1-1; size: NA; CDR3: CASSPGVQGNTEAFF; DNA: TGTGCCAGCAGCCCAGGGGTCCAGGGGAACACTGAAGCTTTCTTT
V: TRBV7-9; D: NA; J: TRBJ1-2; size: many; CDR3: CASSLEGGGADGYTF; DNA: TGTGCCAGCAGCTTAGAAGGCGGGGGGGCCGATGGCTACACCTTC